The next 6 T cell receptor beta chains were all read from a single sample in a study of CD8+CD57+ T cells in acquired aplastic anemia. Genomic DNA provided the template from which TCR beta VDJ and CDR3 profiles were obtained. TCRdb independently ran MiXCR on the reads; one entry per CDR3 protein. Here the sample spans about 420,000 distinct CDR3 sequences, 55% to 75% being singletons. Sequencing input: sorted CD4+, CD8+, or CD8+CD57+ T cells (not recorded which) from PBMCs. The receptors come from a human donor in good health, serving as a control.

Many counts were recorded for this clonotype. This chain connects TRBV6-6 to TRBJ1-5; 9 bases fit TRBD1. Germline-derived CDR1 and CDR2 are MNHNY and SVGAGI (reference sequence). This CDR3 region has 14 residues. J lost 1 base, V lost 6 bases, and 1 base had no gene match. The CDR3 is CASSGQGSNQPQHF. CDR3 coding DNA: TGTGCCAGCAGCGGACAGGGGAGCAATCAGCCCCAGCATTTT.

In the case of this clonotype: The germline gene is not matched at one end of the junction; a read error may be the cause. This chain uses TRBV10-3 with TRBJ1-1; D may be TRBD1 (5 bases). This CDR3 spans 14 amino acids. Germline loops: CDR1 ENHRY, CDR2 SYGVKD. CDR3: CASSRLAGDGEAFF. CDR3 DNA sequence: TGTGCCAGCAGTCGCTTAGCGGGGGATGGTGAAGCTTTCTTT.

This sequence joins TRBV7-9 and TRBJ2-1; D is undetermined. CDR1 is SEHNR, CDR2 FQNEAQ, per germline (reference sequence). V lost 3 bases and J 9 bases, leaving 12 bases between the germline ends. This CDR3 is built from 13 residues. CDR3 sequence (DNA): TGTGCCAGCAGCTTGTTCGAGACCGGTGAGCAGTTCTTC. This encodes CASSLFETGEQFF.

Worth noting for this clonotype: Likely a read error: the CDR3 ends without its conserved phenylalanine or tryptophan. The DNA is omitted, as the CDR3 cannot be located on it reliably, and the CDR3 follows TCRdb's listing. This chain uses TRBV2 with TRBJ1-4. The CDR3 totals 15 residues, both ends included. In germline, CDR1 is SNHLY, CDR2 FYNNEI. The CDR3: CASSAGVGGTQYFGP.

V is TRBV11-2 and J is TRBJ1-5; D remains ambiguous. This CDR3 region has 16 residues. Germline V gene lookup returns CDR1 SGHAT and CDR2 FQNNGV. The V end was cut by 0 bases, the J end by 6 bases, with 15 bases between. The CDR3 is CASSLEMGWQPQPQHF. The CDR3 DNA reads TGTGCCAGCAGCTTAGAGATGGGGTGGCAACCTCAGCCCCAGCATTTT.

As regards this clonotype: Compared with germline, one end of the junction differs, possibly owing to a read error. The chain combines TRBV5-1 with TRBJ2-7; unclear D gene. Germline values: CDR1 SGHRS, CDR2 YFSETQ. CDR3 length: 12 amino acids. The CDR3 here is CASSPQYHVQYF. The CDR3 DNA follows: TGTGCCAGCAGCCCCCAGTATCACGTACAGTACTTC.